These 5 T cell receptor beta chains were sequenced from one sample in a study of Ad26.COV2.S vaccination and SARS-CoV-2 variants. TCRdb's table, derived via immunoSEQ multiplex PCR, lists solely in-frame clones and lacks some. The sample yields 500,000 or so clones, roughly nine tenths seen once. As for treatment: 15 to 20 received Ad26.COV2.S at low or high dose, single or two shots; about 5 received placebo; per-sample allocation not given. Sample collection was performed on day 63 after the first vaccine or placebo injection. Sequences were derived from peripheral blood, sampled in a trial of Ad26.COV2.S vaccine versus placebo. Every receptor here comes from a person between 18 and 65 years old who received the Ad26.COV2.S COVID-19 vaccine or a placebo.

The V and J genes are TRBV2 and TRBJ1-6, with a weak D call TRBD1 (5 bases). The CDR3 loop spans 14 amino acids. CDR1 and CDR2 (germline): SNHLY, FYNNEI. V lost 7 bases and J 3 bases, leaving 10 bases between the germline ends. The CDR3 region is CASNPGGYNSPLHF. The DNA of the CDR3 is TGTGCCAGCAACCCCGGGGGCTATAATTCACCCCTCCACTTT.

V usage is TRBV5-5 and J usage is TRBJ1-2; D is ambiguous. The CDR3 is 14 amino acids. Germline values: CDR1 SGHKS, CDR2 YYEKEE (reference sequence). V was trimmed by 4 bases and J by 5 bases, leaving 15 bases between them. The CDR3 loop reads CASSPVAQNYGYTF. The CDR3 coding sequence is TGTGCCAGCAGCCCCGTTGCGCAGAATTATGGCTACACCTTC.

The rearrangement uses TRBV4-3 and TRBJ1-1; D is undetermined. V was clipped by 4 bases and J by 4 bases, with 16 bases between them. The CDR3 is 15 residues long. CDR1 is LGHNA and CDR2 is YSLEER in the germline V gene. The CDR3 loop reads CASSLGRGMGTEAFF. The CDR3 DNA is TGCGCCAGCAGCCTTGGGCGGGGAATGGGCACTGAAGCTTTCTTT.

The genes are TRBV6-1 and TRBJ1-3; D is ambiguous. CDR1 and CDR2 from the germline V gene are MNHNS and SASEGT. The CDR3 extends over 14 amino acids. V was trimmed by 3 bases and J by 2 bases, leaving 8 bases between them. This CDR3 reads CASSEVFTGNTIYF. CDR3 DNA: TGTGCCAGCAGTGAGGTATTTACTGGAAACACCATATATTTT.

This chain joins TRBV5-1 and TRBJ1-5; possible D gene TRBD1, 5 bases. The V gene's germline CDR1 is SGHRS and CDR2 YFSETQ. The CDR3 is 15 residues long. Trimming removed 0 bases at V and 0 bases at J, with 7 bases between. In DNA form, the CDR3 reads TGCGCCAGCAGCTTGGAGGGGCATAGCAATCAGCCCCAGCATTTT. Encoded protein: CASSLEGHSNQPQHF. The complete variable domain, with remaining parts taken from reference TRBV5-1 and TRBJ1-5, reads KAGVTQTPRYLIKTRGQQVTLSCSPISGHRSVSWYQQTPGQGLQFLFEYFSETQRNKGNFPGRFSGRQFSNSRSEMNVSTLELGDSALYLCASSLEGHSNQPQHFGDGTRLSIL.